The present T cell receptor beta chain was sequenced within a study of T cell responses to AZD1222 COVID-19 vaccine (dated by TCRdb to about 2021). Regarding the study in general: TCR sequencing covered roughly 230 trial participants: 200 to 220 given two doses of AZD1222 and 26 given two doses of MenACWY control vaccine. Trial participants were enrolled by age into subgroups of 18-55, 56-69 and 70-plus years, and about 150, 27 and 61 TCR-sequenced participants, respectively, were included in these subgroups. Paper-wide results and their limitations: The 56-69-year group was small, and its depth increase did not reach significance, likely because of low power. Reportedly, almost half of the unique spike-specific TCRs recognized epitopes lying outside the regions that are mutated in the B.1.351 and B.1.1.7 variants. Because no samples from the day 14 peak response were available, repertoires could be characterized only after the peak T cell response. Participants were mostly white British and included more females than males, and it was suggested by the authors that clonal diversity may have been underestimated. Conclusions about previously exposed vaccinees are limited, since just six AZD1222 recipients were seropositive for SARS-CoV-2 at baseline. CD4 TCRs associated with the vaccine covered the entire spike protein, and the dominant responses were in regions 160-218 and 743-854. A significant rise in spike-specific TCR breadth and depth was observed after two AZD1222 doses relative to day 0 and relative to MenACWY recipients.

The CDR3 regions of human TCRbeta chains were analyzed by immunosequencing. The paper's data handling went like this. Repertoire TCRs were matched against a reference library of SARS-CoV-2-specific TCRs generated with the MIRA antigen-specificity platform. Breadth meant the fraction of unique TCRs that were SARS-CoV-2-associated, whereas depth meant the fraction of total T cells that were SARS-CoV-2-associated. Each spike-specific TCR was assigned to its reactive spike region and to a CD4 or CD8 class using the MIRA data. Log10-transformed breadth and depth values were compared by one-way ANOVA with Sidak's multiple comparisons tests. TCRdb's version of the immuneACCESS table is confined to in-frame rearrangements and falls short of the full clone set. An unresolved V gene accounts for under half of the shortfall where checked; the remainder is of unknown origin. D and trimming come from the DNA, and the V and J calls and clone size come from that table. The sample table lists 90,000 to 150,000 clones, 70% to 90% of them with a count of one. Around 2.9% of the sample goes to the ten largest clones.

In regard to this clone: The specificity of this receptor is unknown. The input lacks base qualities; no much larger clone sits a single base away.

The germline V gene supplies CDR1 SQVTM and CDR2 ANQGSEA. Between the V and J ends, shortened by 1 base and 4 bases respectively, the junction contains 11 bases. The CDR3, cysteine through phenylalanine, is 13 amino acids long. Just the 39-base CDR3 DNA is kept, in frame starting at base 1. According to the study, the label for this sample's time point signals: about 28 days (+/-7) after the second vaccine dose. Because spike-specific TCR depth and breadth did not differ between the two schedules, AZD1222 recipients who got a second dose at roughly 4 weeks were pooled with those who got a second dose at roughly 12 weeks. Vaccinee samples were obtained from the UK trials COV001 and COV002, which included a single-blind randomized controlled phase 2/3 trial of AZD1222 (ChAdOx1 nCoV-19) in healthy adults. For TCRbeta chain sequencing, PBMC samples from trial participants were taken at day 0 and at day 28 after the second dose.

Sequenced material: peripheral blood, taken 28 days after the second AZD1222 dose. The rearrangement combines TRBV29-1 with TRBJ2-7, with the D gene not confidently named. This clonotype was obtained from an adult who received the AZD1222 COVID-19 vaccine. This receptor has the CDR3 CSVEGTDVYEQYF. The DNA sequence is TGCAGCGTTGAAGGGACGGACGTATACGAGCAGTACTTC.